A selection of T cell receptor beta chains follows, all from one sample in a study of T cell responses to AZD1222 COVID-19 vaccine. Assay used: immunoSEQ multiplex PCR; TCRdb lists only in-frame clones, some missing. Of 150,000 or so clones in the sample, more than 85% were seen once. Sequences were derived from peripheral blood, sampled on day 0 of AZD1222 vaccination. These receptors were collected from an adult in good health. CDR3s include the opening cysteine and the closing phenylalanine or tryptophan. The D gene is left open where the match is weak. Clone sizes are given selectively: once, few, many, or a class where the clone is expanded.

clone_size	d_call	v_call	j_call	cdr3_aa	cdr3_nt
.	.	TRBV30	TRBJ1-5	CAWARDNDQPQHF	TGTGCCTGGGCAAGGGACAACGATCAGCCCCAGCATTTT
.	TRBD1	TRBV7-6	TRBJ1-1	CASSYDRADTEAFF	TGTGCCAGCAGCTACGACAGGGCGGACACTGAAGCTTTCTTT
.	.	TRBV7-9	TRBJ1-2	CASRPGVLYGYTF	TGTGCCAGCAGGCCAGGAGTCCTCTATGGCTACACCTTC
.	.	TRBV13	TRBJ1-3	CASSSRRVAGNTIYF	TGTGCCAGCAGCTCTCGCAGGGTAGCTGGAAACACCATATATTTT
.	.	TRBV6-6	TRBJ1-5	CASSWGGTGNQPQHF	TGTGCCAGCAGTTGGGGGGGCACGGGCAATCAGCCCCAGCATTTT
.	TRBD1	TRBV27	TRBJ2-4	CASSSRQGRFENIQYF	TGTGCCAGCAGTTCCCGACAGGGGAGGTTCGAAAACATTCAGTACTTC
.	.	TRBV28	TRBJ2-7	CASSYPGDNEQYF	TGTGCCAGCAGTTATCCGGGGGACAACGAGCAGTACTTC
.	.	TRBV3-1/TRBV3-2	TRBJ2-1	CASSPRGALGNEQFF	TGTGCCAGCAGCCCACGTGGGGCCCTAGGGAATGAGCAGTTCTTC
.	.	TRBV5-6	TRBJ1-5	CASRKYRTQHF	TGTGCCAGCAGGAAGTACAGGACCCAGCATTTT
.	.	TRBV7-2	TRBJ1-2	CASSLVGGYGYTF	TGTGCCAGCAGCTTGGTCGGGGGCTATGGCTACACCTTC
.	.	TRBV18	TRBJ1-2	CASSPIEETTILRNGYTF	TGTGCCAGCTCACCGATAGAGGAGACAACTATCCTGAGAAATGGCTACACCTTC
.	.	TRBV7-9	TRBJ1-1	CASSLAGGAGYTEAFF	TGTGCCAGCAGCTTAGCGGGGGGCGCGGGTTACACTGAAGCTTTCTTT
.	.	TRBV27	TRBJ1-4	CASSFYRTEANVEKLFF	TGTGCCAGCAGTTTTTATAGGACAGAGGCTAATGTTGAAAAACTGTTTTTT
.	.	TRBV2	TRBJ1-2	CASSVNRAPANYGYTF	TGTGCCAGCAGTGTGAACAGGGCACCAGCTAACTATGGCTACACCTTC
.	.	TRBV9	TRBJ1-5	CASSVGTANQPQHF	TGTGCCAGCAGCGTAGGCACAGCAAATCAGCCCCAGCATTTT
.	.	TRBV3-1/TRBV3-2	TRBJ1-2	CASSQVLWMNYGYTF	TGTGCCAGCAGCCAAGTACTTTGGATGAACTATGGCTACACCTTC
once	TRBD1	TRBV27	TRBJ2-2	CASTNYSWTGPTGELFF	TGTGCCAGCACTAACTATTCTTGGACAGGGCCCACCGGGGAGCTGTTTTTT
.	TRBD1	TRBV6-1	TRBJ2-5	CASSELDRTGRETQYF	TGTGCCAGCAGTGAACTGGACCGGACAGGGCGGGAGACCCAGTACTTC
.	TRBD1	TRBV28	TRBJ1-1	CAGQGAGYRAFF	TGTGCCGGACAGGGGGCTGGTTATCGAGCTTTCTTT
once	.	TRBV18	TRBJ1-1	CASSLQGSGAFF	TGTGCCAGCTCACTACAGGGCAGCGGAGCTTTCTTT
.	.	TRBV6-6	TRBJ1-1	CASSGTWGGNEAFF	TGTGCCAGCAGTGGGACGTGGGGAGGCAATGAAGCTTTCTTT
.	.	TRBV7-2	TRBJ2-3	CASSLGPEWADTQYF	TGTGCCAGCAGCTTAGGACCCGAATGGGCAGATACGCAGTATTTT
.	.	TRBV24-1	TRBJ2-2	CATSAPVGGLDTGELFF	TGTGCCACCAGTGCCCCCGTCGGAGGACTGGACACCGGGGAGCTGTTTTTT